The 28 T cell receptor beta chains reported below all come from one sample, sequenced in a study of blood T cell repertoires in COVID-19. Data came from immunoSEQ multiplex PCR; TCRdb stores just in-frame clones and leaves some out. The sample records around 130,000 clones, around 85% being singletons. Material for sequencing was peripheral blood. The receptors originated from a woman between 45 and 65 years old who had recovered from COVID-19.

The chain recombines TRBV30 with TRBJ1-2; D is perhaps TRBD1 (5 bases). V gave up 4 bases and J gave up 3 bases, with 15 bases separating them. Germline loops: CDR1 GTSNPN, CDR2 SVGIG (reference sequence). This CDR3 spans 14 amino acids. The CDR3 is CAWNLGQPYYGYTF. As DNA, the CDR3 is TGTGCCTGGAATTTGGGGCAGCCGTACTATGGCTACACCTTC. Looking up the rest from reference TRBV30 and TRBJ1-2 gives the full variable domain: SQTIHQWPATLVQPVGSPLSLECTVEGTSNPNLYWYRQAAGRGLQLLFYSVGIGQISSEVPQNLSASRPQDRQFILSSKKLLLSDSGFYLCAWNLGQPYYGYTFGSGTRLTVV.

The CDR3 sequence is CASSVSGGGYTF. The CDR3 nucleotides read TGTGCCAGCAGCGTCTCAGGGGGAGGCTACACCTTC. V is TRBV7-9 and J is TRBJ1-2; 7 nucleotides agree with TRBD1. Germline CDR1 is SEHNR and CDR2 is FQNEAQ (reference sequence). This CDR3 region has 12 residues. Germline trimming cut 5 bases from V and 8 bases from J; bases unmatched to any gene: 5.

The rearrangement uses TRBV30 and TRBJ2-5; tentative D call: TRBD2 (5 bases). CDR3 length: 13 residues. With 6 bases removed from V and 5 bases from J, the gap between germline ends came to 16 bases. Germline V gene sequence: CDR1 GTSNPN, CDR2 SVGIG (reference sequence). In DNA, the CDR3 is TGTGCCTGTACTAGAAGCGAGTCGGAGACCCAGTACTTC. This codes for CACTRSESETQYF.

The chain employs TRBV27 and TRBJ1-6; D not resolved. Germline-derived CDR1 and CDR2 are MNHEY and SMNVEV (reference sequence). V shed 4 bases and J shed 9 bases, with 10 bases lying between them. This CDR3 comprises 13 residues. The CDR3 DNA is TGTGCCAGCAGTTCAAGGGAGACTTCACCCCTCCACTTT. Amino acids: CASSSRETSPLHF.

The J gene is TRBJ2-5, the V gene TRBV30; D uncertain. V was pared by 4 bases and J by 5 bases, with 11 bases between. The CDR3 extends over 12 amino acids. Germline loops: CDR1 GTSNPN, CDR2 SVGIG (reference sequence). CDR3 sequence: CAWTPNVETQYF. The CDR3 coding sequence is TGTGCCTGGACCCCAAATGTGGAGACCCAGTACTTC.

This CDR3 reads CASSFGFAGVGEQFF. The CDR3 DNA follows: TGTGCCAGCAGCTTTGGGTTTGCGGGAGTCGGCGAGCAGTTCTTC. The chain employs TRBV11-1 and TRBJ2-1; 7 positions agree with TRBD2. The CDR3 has 15 amino acids. Losses at the gene ends were 3 bases for V and 10 bases for J; bases not matched to a gene: 12. Germline V gives CDR1 SGHAT, CDR2 FQDESV (reference sequence).

The chain carries TRBV4-3 and TRBJ2-2; perhaps TRBD2 as D (5 bases). The CDR3 is made up of 18 amino acids. V was cut by 0 bases and J by 2 bases, with 16 bases left in between. The germline V gene encodes CDR1 LGHNA and CDR2 YSLEER. The chain's CDR3 is CASSQEVLASLNTGELFF. Here the CDR3 DNA reads TGCGCCAGCAGCCAAGAAGTCCTAGCTTCCCTTAACACCGGGGAGCTGTTTTTT.

The chain carries TRBV24-1 and TRBJ2-5; 7 positions agree with TRBD2. Germline V gene sequence: CDR1 KGHDR, CDR2 SFDVKD. This CDR3 region has 15 residues. With 5 bases clipped from V and 4 bases from J, the junction kept 9 bases outside the gene matches. The CDR3 DNA reads as TGTGCCACCAGTGCCTTCGGGGGGATCGGAGAGACCCAGTACTTC. Translation gives CATSAFGGIGETQYF.

This clone was recorded a few times. The chain couples TRBV5-6 to TRBJ1-2, with D perhaps matching TRBD1 (6 bases). V was cut by 6 bases and J by 5 bases, with 11 bases left in between. This CDR3 has 12 amino acids. The germline V gene has CDR1 SGHDT and CDR2 YYEEEE. CDR3 loop: CASTWGPYGYTF. In DNA form, the CDR3 reads TGTGCCAGCACCTGGGGGCCGTATGGCTACACCTTC.

This chain connects TRBV5-1 to TRBJ2-7; TRBD2 matches at 9 bases. CDR1 is SGHRS, CDR2 YFSETQ, per germline. The CDR3 contains 15 residues. Trimming at V came to 2 bases and at J to 6 bases, leaving 9 bases not matched to a gene. Here the CDR3 reads CASSFLAGGPSEQYF. Written as DNA, the CDR3 is TGCGCCAGCAGCTTTTTGGCGGGGGGGCCTTCCGAGCAGTACTTC.

The chain is built from TRBV7-9 and TRBJ2-3; D is uncertain. Looked up from germline, CDR1 is SEHNR and CDR2 is FQNEAQ (reference sequence). The CDR3 length is 15 residues. Trimming removed 5 bases from V and 2 bases from J, with 14 bases in between. The CDR3 nucleotides are TGTGCCAGCAGCCCTCGAGGAGCTTCCACAGATACGCAGTATTTT. Translating it yields CASSPRGASTDTQYF.

V is TRBV5-5 and J is TRBJ2-1; the D gene is possibly TRBD2 (6 bases). The CDR3 runs 14 residues. V was pared by 0 bases and J by 5 bases, with 9 bases between. The germline gives CDR1 SGHKS, CDR2 YYEKEE (reference sequence). The CDR3: CASSLVSSDNEQFF. The DNA of the CDR3 is TGTGCCAGCAGCTTGGTCTCTAGCGACAATGAGCAGTTCTTC.

In regard to this clone: Other DNA sequences of this sample code for an identical CDR3. This chain links TRBV14 with TRBJ2-1; D might be TRBD2 (6 bases). This CDR3 is built from 16 residues. V lost 9 bases and J lost 0, with 18 bases in between. Germline-derived CDR1 and CDR2 are SGHDN and FVKESK. CDR3: CASSRPGEDSYNEQFF. In nucleotides, the CDR3 is TGTGCCAGTAGTAGGCCGGGGGAGGACTCCTACAATGAGCAGTTCTTC.

V usage is TRBV5-7 and J usage is TRBJ2-3, with D possibly TRBD2 on 6 matching bases. TRBV5-7 is labeled an ORF, and its function is uncertain. V was shortened by 1 base and J by 5 bases, with 14 bases between the two germline ends. The CDR3 contains 15 residues. Here the CDR3 DNA reads TGTGCCAGCAGCTTGCGGGCGGGGAAGAAAGATACGCAGTATTTT. Encoded protein: CASSLRAGKKDTQYF.

This sequence joins TRBV7-2 and TRBJ1-5, with 7 bases that match TRBD1. Germline V gene data show CDR1 as SGHTA and CDR2 as FQGNSA. V trimming: 4 bases; J trimming: 5 bases; junction bases outside the gene matches: 5. This CDR3 spans 14 amino acids. CDR3 in DNA: TGTGCCAGCAGCTCGACAGGGAGAGATCAGCCCCAGCATTTT. This gives the protein CASSSTGRDQPQHF.

The gene calls are TRBV6-6 and TRBJ2-3, with D perhaps TRBD2 (6 bases). Germline values: CDR1 MNHNY, CDR2 SVGAGI (reference sequence). Trimming took 5 bases from V and 8 from J, leaving 17 bases between them. The CDR3 is 14 amino acids. The CDR3, as DNA: TGTGCCAGCAGTACCCTCGCGGGGCTTCGTACGCAGTATTTT. It codes for CASSTLAGLRTQYF.

The chain links TRBV5-1 to TRBJ1-6; D is perhaps TRBD1 (6 bases). The ends were cut back, 0 bases at V and 9 bases at J, with 16 bases in the middle. The CDR3 has 16 residues. Germline V gene data show CDR1 as SGHRS and CDR2 as YFSETQ. Written as DNA, the CDR3 is TGCGCCAGCAGCTTGGCCCCCAGGGGATCGGGTTCACCCCTCCACTTT. Translation gives CASSLAPRGSGSPLHF.

This clone came up once. The J gene is TRBJ1-2, the V gene TRBV30; D ambiguous. V was cut by 2 bases and J by 2 bases, with 6 bases left in between. The V gene's germline CDR1 is GTSNPN and CDR2 SVGIG (reference sequence). This CDR3 region has 12 residues. The CDR3 is CAWSHINYGYTF. The CDR3 bases are TGTGCCTGGAGTCACATCAACTATGGCTACACCTTC.

This chain links TRBV12-2 with TRBJ2-7; TRBD2 was called by the table and not checked on the DNA. TRBV12-2 counts as a pseudogene. CDR3 length: 11 residues. The CDR3 DNA reads TGTGCAAGTGTCGATCTAGACGAGCAGTACTTC. Amino acids: CASVDLDEQYF.

The chain carries TRBV7-8 and TRBJ2-7; TRBD1 agrees at 11 bases. Germline V gene data show CDR1 as SGHVS and CDR2 as FQNEAQ. This CDR3 spans 18 amino acids. The V segment lost 1 base and the J segment 4 bases; nucleotides outside the gene matches: 12. As DNA, the CDR3 is TGTGCCAGCAGCTTAGTCGTTCGGGCTGGACAGGGGGCGTACGAGCAGTACTTC. It translates to CASSLVVRAGQGAYEQYF. The full variable domain, its missing parts supplied by reference TRBV7-8 and TRBJ2-7, is GAGVSQSPRYKVAKRGQDVALRCDPISGHVSLFWYQQALGQGPEFLTYFQNEAQLDKSGLPSDRFFAERPEGSVSTLKIQRTQQEDSAVYLCASSLVVRAGQGAYEQYFGPGTRLTVT.

CDR3 sequence: CASSRRQNNEQFF. DNA of the CDR3: TGTGCCAGCTCACGGCGACAGAACAATGAGCAGTTCTTC. V is TRBV18 and J is TRBJ2-1, with TRBD1 as a possible D gene (5 bases). Germline CDR1 is KGHSH and CDR2 is LQKENI. Trimming cost V 4 bases and J 5 bases, with 9 bases left between them. The CDR3 sequence is 13 residues long.

V gene TRBV7-9 combines with J gene TRBJ1-1; D may be TRBD1 (5 bases). CDR1 is SEHNR, CDR2 FQNEAQ, per germline (reference sequence). The ends were cut back, 4 bases at V and 7 bases at J, with 16 bases in the middle. The CDR3 spans 14 residues. CDR3 nucleotide sequence: TGTGCCAGCAGCTCCTCGACAGTAACAGGTGAAGCTTTCTTT. Translation gives CASSSSTVTGEAFF. The full variable domain, with the rest looked up from reference TRBV7-9 and TRBJ1-1, is DTGVSQNPRHKITKRGQNVTFRCDPISEHNRLYWYRQTLGQGPEFLTYFQNEAQLEKSRLLSDRFSAERPKGSFSTLEIQRTEQGDSAMYLCASSSSTVTGEAFFGQGTRLTVV.

This chain links TRBV2 with TRBJ2-3; possible D gene TRBD1, 5 bases. The V end was cut by 6 bases, the J end by 4 bases, with 17 bases between. Germline V gene lookup returns CDR1 SNHLY and CDR2 FYNNEI. The CDR3 contains 15 residues. CDR3 sequence (DNA): TGTGCCAGCAGCCGCCTTGAAGGGGTTCCAGATACGCAGTATTTT. Translation: CASSRLEGVPDTQYF.

The rearrangement joins TRBV11-2 to TRBJ2-5; 13 bases map to TRBD2. V gave up 3 bases and J gave up 1 base; unmatched junction bases: 5. Germline V gives CDR1 SGHAT, CDR2 FQNNGV. CDR3 length: 17 amino acids. CDR3 in DNA: TGTGCCAGCAGCTTCATCGGACTAGCGGGGGCCCAAGAGACCCAGTACTTC. This translates into CASSFIGLAGAQETQYF. Full variable domain (rest looked up from reference TRBV11-2 and TRBJ2-5): EAGVAQSPRYKIIEKRQSVAFWCNPISGHATLYWYQQILGQGPKLLIQFQNNGVVDDSQLPKDRFSAERLKGVDSTLKIQPAKLEDSAVYLCASSFIGLAGAQETQYFGPGTRLLVL.

The genes are TRBV7-9 and TRBJ1-2; TRBD1 is a possible D gene (5 bases). The CDR3 loop spans 14 amino acids. Trimming took 5 bases from V and 8 from J, leaving 18 bases between them. The germline gives CDR1 SEHNR, CDR2 FQNEAQ (reference sequence). CDR3 nucleotides: TGTGCCAGCAGCAACCGGGACTCCACGAGAGGCTACACCTTC. Translated, it gives CASSNRDSTRGYTF.

The V gene is TRBV10-3, the J gene TRBJ1-5; possibly TRBD1 for D (5 bases). The V end was cut by 0 bases, the J end by 7 bases, with 13 bases between. This CDR3 is 15 amino acids long. Germline V gene lookup returns CDR1 ENHRY and CDR2 SYGVKD. The CDR3, as DNA: TGTGCCATCAGTGAGTCAAGTCGGGGGATCCAGCCCCAGCATTTT. Translated, it gives CAISESSRGIQPQHF.

The chain employs TRBV4-2 and TRBJ2-1, with 15 bases that match TRBD2. Germline CDR1 LGHNA, CDR2 YNFKEQ. Trimming removed 0 bases from V and 8 bases from J; junction bases left unmatched: 5. This CDR3 region has 17 residues. The CDR3 DNA sequence: TGTGCCAGCAGCCAAGAGAAGGGACTAGCGGGGGGCGATGAGCAGTTCTTC. This encodes CASSQEKGLAGGDEQFF.

The chain recombines TRBV11-3 with TRBJ1-3, with D unclear. V was trimmed by 2 bases and J by 4 bases, leaving 12 bases between them. The germline V gene has CDR1 SGHNT and CDR2 YENEEA. There are 15 residues in the CDR3. The CDR3 DNA sequence: TGTGCCAGCAGCTTAATGGGCCAGGCGGGAAACACCATATATTTT. Amino acids: CASSLMGQAGNTIYF.